Listed below are T cell receptor beta chains from one sample, sequenced in a study of post-analysis software for immune sequencing data. MiXCR, run by TCRdb on the PCR reads, gives a single entry per CDR3 protein. The sample carries 600,000 to 700,000 distinct CDR3 sequences, 55% to 60% recorded once. Specimen: blood. Receptors were obtained from a girl aged 2 to 9 with multiple sclerosis. CDR3s include the opening cysteine and the closing phenylalanine or tryptophan. The order of the fields is D gene, J gene, V gene, clone size, CDR3 DNA, CDR3 protein. The D gene is left open where the match is weak. Only some rows state a clone size, as once, few, many or a class for expanded clones.

d_gene: NA; j_gene: TRBJ2-1; v_gene: TRBV11-2; abundance: few; CDR3nt: TGTGCCAGCAGCTTAGATCGGGTTGGGTATTTTCAGTTCTTC; CDR3aa: CASSLDRVGYFQFF
d_gene: TRBD1; j_gene: TRBJ2-1; v_gene: TRBV27; abundance: once; CDR3nt: TGTGCCAGCAACCCGGGACAGGGTTTCTACAATGAGCAGTTCTTC; CDR3aa: CASNPGQGFYNEQFF
d_gene: TRBD2; j_gene: TRBJ2-1; v_gene: TRBV6-5; abundance: few; CDR3nt: TGTGCCAGCAGTTACTCCGCAGCGGGCGGGGGCTACAATGAGCAGTTCTTC; CDR3aa: CASSYSAAGGGYNEQFF
d_gene: NA; j_gene: TRBJ2-7; v_gene: TRBV6-2/TRBV6-3; abundance: NA; CDR3nt: TGTGCCAGCAGTTACTATGCCACGAGGAAAAGGGTCTACGAGCAGTACTTC; CDR3aa: CASSYYATRKRVYEQYF
d_gene: TRBD1; j_gene: TRBJ2-3; v_gene: TRBV20-1; abundance: NA; CDR3nt: TGCAGTGCTCCGCTTGGGACAGCCACAGATACGCAGTATTTT; CDR3aa: CSAPLGTATDTQYF
d_gene: NA; j_gene: TRBJ1-2; v_gene: TRBV14; abundance: NA; CDR3nt: TGTGCCAGCAGCCAAGATAACAGATACTATGGCTACACCTTC; CDR3aa: CASSQDNRYYGYTF
d_gene: NA; j_gene: TRBJ1-1; v_gene: TRBV25-1; abundance: few; CDR3nt: TGTGCCAGCAGTGAATTGGGGCAGAACACTGAAGCTTTCTTT; CDR3aa: CASSELGQNTEAFF
d_gene: TRBD2; j_gene: TRBJ2-1; v_gene: TRBV27; abundance: NA; CDR3nt: TGTGCCAGCAGGAGACTAGCGGTAGACAATGAGCAGTTCTTC; CDR3aa: CASRRLAVDNEQFF
d_gene: TRBD1; j_gene: TRBJ1-1; v_gene: TRBV10-3; abundance: NA; CDR3nt: TGTGCCATCAGTGCGACAGGGGGCATTTCGGCTGAAGCTTTCTTT; CDR3aa: CAISATGGISAEAFF
d_gene: NA; j_gene: TRBJ2-4; v_gene: TRBV3-1; abundance: NA; CDR3nt: TGTGCCAGCAGCCCCCTAGCCACACTAGCCAAAAACATTCAGTACTTC; CDR3aa: CASSPLATLAKNIQYF
d_gene: TRBD2; j_gene: TRBJ2-1; v_gene: TRBV29-1; abundance: NA; CDR3nt: TGCAGCGTTGAACTTTCTAGCGGGGGGAATGAGCAGTTCTTC; CDR3aa: CSVELSSGGNEQFF
d_gene: NA; j_gene: TRBJ2-1; v_gene: TRBV15; abundance: NA; CDR3nt: TGTGCCACCAGCGGAGACCGGGGGTTGGATGAGCAGTTCTTC; CDR3aa: CATSGDRGLDEQFF
d_gene: TRBD1; j_gene: TRBJ1-1; v_gene: TRBV28; abundance: NA; CDR3nt: TGTGCCAGCAGTTTGGGGTACAGGGGGGCAGCTTTCTTT; CDR3aa: CASSLGYRGAAFF
d_gene: NA; j_gene: TRBJ1-2; v_gene: TRBV5-1; abundance: NA; CDR3nt: TGCGCCAGCAGCTTGAGGCCGGTCGGAGCTAACTATGGCTACACCTTC; CDR3aa: CASSLRPVGANYGYTF
d_gene: NA; j_gene: TRBJ1-4; v_gene: TRBV6-6; abundance: NA; CDR3nt: TGTGCCAGCAGGAAGACAGCTTATGAAAAACTGTTTTTT; CDR3aa: CASRKTAYEKLFF
d_gene: TRBD2; j_gene: TRBJ2-5; v_gene: TRBV2; abundance: many; CDR3nt: TGTGCCAGGAGGACTAGCGGTCAAGAGACCCAGTACTTC; CDR3aa: CARRTSGQETQYF
d_gene: TRBD1; j_gene: TRBJ2-3; v_gene: TRBV5-1; abundance: NA; CDR3nt: TGCGCCAGCAGGGACGGGACAGGGCGACTAGATACGCAGTATTTT; CDR3aa: CASRDGTGRLDTQYF
d_gene: TRBD2; j_gene: TRBJ2-7; v_gene: TRBV20-1; abundance: NA; CDR3nt: TGCAGTGCCGGCCCTAGCGGGGTTGCCTACGAGCAGTACTTC; CDR3aa: CSAGPSGVAYEQYF
d_gene: NA; j_gene: TRBJ2-7; v_gene: TRBV7-9; abundance: once; CDR3nt: TGTGCCAGCAGCTTAAGTGATGGAGACGGACCCTCCTACGAGCAGTACTTC; CDR3aa: CASSLSDGDGPSYEQYF
d_gene: TRBD1; j_gene: TRBJ2-7; v_gene: TRBV7-9; abundance: NA; CDR3nt: TGTGCCAGCAGCTTATGGGGCAGGGGGACCTACGAGCAGTACTTC; CDR3aa: CASSLWGRGTYEQYF
d_gene: NA; j_gene: TRBJ2-7; v_gene: TRBV27; abundance: few; CDR3nt: TGTGCCAGCAGTTTCGGGTCAGGGGGGTCCTACGAGCAGTACTTC; CDR3aa: CASSFGSGGSYEQYF
d_gene: NA; j_gene: TRBJ2-5; v_gene: TRBV7-6; abundance: few; CDR3nt: TGTGCCAGCAGCTTACAACTCTCGGAGACCCAGTACTTC; CDR3aa: CASSLQLSETQYF
d_gene: NA; j_gene: TRBJ1-2; v_gene: TRBV7-9; abundance: NA; CDR3nt: TGTGCCAGCAGCTCCCGGCCTGCTAACTATGGCTACACCTTC; CDR3aa: CASSSRPANYGYTF
d_gene: NA; j_gene: TRBJ2-7; v_gene: TRBV29-1; abundance: NA; CDR3nt: TGCAGCGTTGGAGTCCAGGGCGGGGACGAGCAGTACTTC; CDR3aa: CSVGVQGGDEQYF
d_gene: TRBD1; j_gene: TRBJ1-2; v_gene: TRBV27; abundance: few; CDR3nt: TGTGCCAGCAGTTCACTCGACAGGGTCTATGGCTACACCTTC; CDR3aa: CASSSLDRVYGYTF
d_gene: TRBD1; j_gene: TRBJ2-7; v_gene: TRBV11-2; abundance: NA; CDR3nt: TGTGCCAACAGCTGGACAGGGGAACTCTACGAGCAGTACTTC; CDR3aa: CANSWTGELYEQYF
d_gene: TRBD2; j_gene: TRBJ2-3; v_gene: TRBV20-1; abundance: NA; CDR3nt: TGCAGTGCTAGCGTGGTCAGCGGGAGGGCAGATACGCAGTATTTT; CDR3aa: CSASVVSGRADTQYF
d_gene: TRBD2; j_gene: TRBJ2-5; v_gene: TRBV6-5; abundance: NA; CDR3nt: TGTGCCAGCAGTAACCTAGCGGGAGCTATAGAGACCCAGTACTTC; CDR3aa: CASSNLAGAIETQYF
d_gene: NA; j_gene: TRBJ2-2; v_gene: TRBV20-1; abundance: NA; CDR3nt: TGCAGTGCTAGATCGGGGCGTATGGGCACCGGGGAGCTGTTTTTT; CDR3aa: CSARSGRMGTGELFF
d_gene: NA; j_gene: TRBJ1-1; v_gene: TRBV7-6; abundance: NA; CDR3nt: TGTGCCAGCAGCTCCCATTGGGGGTTTGGCACTGAAGCTTTCTTT; CDR3aa: CASSSHWGFGTEAFF
d_gene: NA; j_gene: TRBJ2-1; v_gene: TRBV20-1; abundance: NA; CDR3nt: TGCAGTGCTTATATCCCCGACGGGCGAGTATACAATGAGCAGTTCTTC; CDR3aa: CSAYIPDGRVYNEQFF
d_gene: NA; j_gene: TRBJ1-1; v_gene: TRBV20-1; abundance: NA; CDR3nt: TGCAGTGCTAGAGCCCCGCTCGAGGGGAACGCTGAAGCTTTCTTT; CDR3aa: CSARAPLEGNAEAFF
d_gene: NA; j_gene: TRBJ2-1; v_gene: TRBV20-1; abundance: NA; CDR3nt: TGCAGTGCTCCAGGGTCCTACAATGAGCAGTTCTTC; CDR3aa: CSAPGSYNEQFF
d_gene: NA; j_gene: TRBJ2-3; v_gene: TRBV20-1; abundance: NA; CDR3nt: TGCAGTGCTAGAGATGATATTTCTAGCACAGATACGCAGTATTTT; CDR3aa: CSARDDISSTDTQYF
d_gene: NA; j_gene: TRBJ2-1; v_gene: TRBV4-3; abundance: NA; CDR3nt: TGCGCCAGCAGCCAGGAGGCCCGGGCCTACAATGAGCAGTTCTTC; CDR3aa: CASSQEARAYNEQFF
d_gene: TRBD2; j_gene: TRBJ2-7; v_gene: TRBV20-1; abundance: NA; CDR3nt: TGCAGTGCTGCTGGACTAGCGGGAGGGCCGTACGAGCAGTACTTC; CDR3aa: CSAAGLAGGPYEQYF
d_gene: TRBD1; j_gene: TRBJ1-2; v_gene: TRBV7-2; abundance: NA; CDR3nt: TGTGCCAGCAGCTTAAAACCAGGGGGGAACTATGGCTACACCTTC; CDR3aa: CASSLKPGGNYGYTF
d_gene: NA; j_gene: TRBJ2-5; v_gene: TRBV6-1; abundance: NA; CDR3nt: TGTGCCAGCACGGCAAGGAAAGAGACCCAGTACTTC; CDR3aa: CASTARKETQYF
d_gene: NA; j_gene: TRBJ1-1; v_gene: TRBV10-1; abundance: NA; CDR3nt: TGCGCCAGCAGTGAGTCGGGGGTATGGTCTGAAGCTTTCTTT; CDR3aa: CASSESGVWSEAFF
d_gene: NA; j_gene: TRBJ2-5; v_gene: TRBV20-1; abundance: NA; CDR3nt: TGCAGTGCTAGCGATACCGGGCCTCACGAGGCGGAGACCCAGTACTTC; CDR3aa: CSASDTGPHEAETQYF
d_gene: NA; j_gene: TRBJ2-7; v_gene: TRBV4-3; abundance: NA; CDR3nt: TGCGCCAGCAGCATCCGTTACGAGCAGTACTTC; CDR3aa: CASSIRYEQYF
d_gene: NA; j_gene: TRBJ2-7; v_gene: TRBV7-3; abundance: NA; CDR3nt: TGTGCCAGCAGCTTAACTGGCCGACGGATCGACCCTAGGGTGTCCTACGAGCAGTACTTC; CDR3aa: CASSLTGRRIDPRVSYEQYF
d_gene: NA; j_gene: TRBJ2-1; v_gene: TRBV29-1; abundance: NA; CDR3nt: TGCATCGTCGCCAGGGCAGATAATGAGCAGTTCTTC; CDR3aa: CIVARADNEQFF
d_gene: NA; j_gene: TRBJ1-2; v_gene: TRBV5-1; abundance: NA; CDR3nt: TGCGCCAGCAGCCGACGAGAAGCTAACTATGGCTACACCTTC; CDR3aa: CASSRREANYGYTF
d_gene: NA; j_gene: TRBJ2-7; v_gene: TRBV12-3/TRBV12-4; abundance: NA; CDR3nt: TGTGCCAGCAGTTTTGTCGGAGGGGGCGAGCAGTACTTC; CDR3aa: CASSFVGGGEQYF
d_gene: TRBD2; j_gene: TRBJ2-1; v_gene: TRBV9; abundance: NA; CDR3nt: TGTGCCAGCAGTGCCGGGACTAGGCGCAATGAGCAGTTCTTC; CDR3aa: CASSAGTRRNEQFF
d_gene: TRBD2; j_gene: TRBJ2-3; v_gene: TRBV6-6; abundance: NA; CDR3nt: TGTGCCAGCATTAGAGGACTAGCGGGGGTGGGCACAGATACGCAGTATTTT; CDR3aa: CASIRGLAGVGTDTQYF
d_gene: NA; j_gene: TRBJ1-1; v_gene: TRBV15; abundance: NA; CDR3nt: TGTGCCACCATCGAGCAGCCACTCGGGGGGATGAACACTGAAGCTTTCTTT; CDR3aa: CATIEQPLGGMNTEAFF
d_gene: NA; j_gene: TRBJ2-5; v_gene: TRBV24-1; abundance: few; CDR3nt: TGTGCCACCGTTCCGGTGGGGGCAGAGACCCAGTACTTC; CDR3aa: CATVPVGAETQYF
d_gene: NA; j_gene: TRBJ2-1; v_gene: TRBV7-3; abundance: NA; CDR3nt: TGTGCCAGCAGCCCGATGGATGGGGTAGGGGAGCAGTTCTTC; CDR3aa: CASSPMDGVGEQFF
d_gene: TRBD2; j_gene: TRBJ2-1; v_gene: TRBV10-1; abundance: NA; CDR3nt: TGCGCCAGCAGTGCCACACTAGCGGGGGCTCACAATGAGCAGTTCTTC; CDR3aa: CASSATLAGAHNEQFF
d_gene: NA; j_gene: TRBJ2-6; v_gene: TRBV29-1; abundance: few; CDR3nt: TGCAGCGTTACAGGGATTGCTGGGGCCAACGTCCTGACTTTC; CDR3aa: CSVTGIAGANVLTF
d_gene: NA; j_gene: TRBJ2-5; v_gene: TRBV29-1; abundance: few; CDR3nt: TGCAGCGTTGGATCAGAGACCCAGTACTTC; CDR3aa: CSVGSETQYF
d_gene: NA; j_gene: TRBJ2-7; v_gene: TRBV20-1; abundance: NA; CDR3nt: TGCAGTGCGGTCCCACGAGGGGTGGGGGGCTACGAGCAGTACTTC; CDR3aa: CSAVPRGVGGYEQYF
d_gene: TRBD1; j_gene: TRBJ1-6; v_gene: TRBV6-2/TRBV6-3; abundance: few; CDR3nt: TGTGCCAGCAGTTCCTACGGGACAGAGAATTCACCCCTCCACTTT; CDR3aa: CASSSYGTENSPLHF
d_gene: NA; j_gene: TRBJ1-5; v_gene: TRBV12-3/TRBV12-4; abundance: few; CDR3nt: TGTGCCAGCACCGGCGGCTGGGAAAGCAATCAGCCCCAGCATTTT; CDR3aa: CASTGGWESNQPQHF
d_gene: NA; j_gene: TRBJ2-1; v_gene: TRBV7-3; abundance: few; CDR3nt: TGTGCCAGCAGCTCCCCGGGGGTTTACAATGAGCAGTTCTTC; CDR3aa: CASSSPGVYNEQFF
d_gene: NA; j_gene: TRBJ1-6; v_gene: TRBV5-5; abundance: NA; CDR3nt: TGTGCCAGCAGCTTGGAACAGGGTGATTCACCCCTCCACTTT; CDR3aa: CASSLEQGDSPLHF
d_gene: NA; j_gene: TRBJ1-5; v_gene: TRBV4-1; abundance: many; CDR3nt: TGCGCCAGCAGCCAAGGGCAAGATCAGCCCCAGCATTTT; CDR3aa: CASSQGQDQPQHF
d_gene: TRBD2; j_gene: TRBJ2-3; v_gene: TRBV12-3/TRBV12-4; abundance: NA; CDR3nt: TGTGCCAGCATGAGACTAGCGGGGCACCTAACTAGCACAGATACGCAGTATTTT; CDR3aa: CASMRLAGHLTSTDTQYF